The present entry profiles one T cell receptor (beta chain) with its context. Its target is not known. The assay was immunoSEQ multiplex PCR, and TCRdb's table has in-frame clones only and misses some. The sample consists of 9,000 to 15,000 clones, 80% to 85% of them appearing once. This sample was taken from a study of T cells after posttransplantation cyclophosphamide. V was trimmed by 4 bases and J by 2 bases, leaving 9 bases between them. Germline V gives CDR1 LNHNV, CDR2 YYDKDF (reference sequence). CDR3 length: 14 residues. Regarding the study as a whole: Donor-recipient repertoire similarity was low at 1-2 months, rising over year one. TRB clonality was highly associated with recipient CMV seropositivity and reactivation. Blood and skin or GI T cell repertoires showed limited TRB overlap.

Methotrexate plus calcineurin inhibitor accompanied controls' myeloablative marrow transplants; sampling was 1 year later. The chain has TRBV15 and TRBJ1-5, with unresolved D. The TCR originated in a male patient aged 30 to 40 who received an allogeneic stem cell transplant from an unrelated donor, was CMV-positive, and had acute GVHD only. Some of the T cells may derive from the graft donor. Material: PBMCs, obtained roughly 370 days after allogeneic stem cell transplant with calcineurin inhibitor and methotrexate. CDR3 in amino acids: CATSTPRGNQPQHF. The CDR3, as DNA: TGTGCCACCAGCACCCCCCGAGGCAATCAGCCCCAGCATTTT.